The 5 T cell receptor beta chains below were found in one sample sequenced in a study of blood T cells in healthy people across ages. A second roughly 7 to 11 cycle PCR used barcoded and J-beta primers. TCRdb used MiXCR to reprocess the 5' RACE reads, holding one entry per CDR3 protein. The table includes 500,000 to 700,000 distinct CDR3 sequences, roughly 30% detected once. The specimen was blood. These receptors were collected from a woman aged 80 or over in good health.

In this sample, this clonotype turned up many times. The chain uses TRBV28 and TRBJ1-2; D may be TRBD1 (5 bases). Germline lookup yields CDR1 MDHEN and CDR2 SYDVKM. Between the trimmed V and J ends, which lost 6 bases and 5 bases, there was a span of 10 bases. This CDR3 comprises 12 residues. DNA of the CDR3: TGTGCCAGCAGCCGTGGACAATATGGCTACACCTTC. It translates to CASSRGQYGYTF.

The chain uses TRBV29-1 and TRBJ2-5; D not resolved. This CDR3 is built from 12 residues. V gave up 4 bases and J gave up 5 bases, with 11 bases separating them. Germline CDR1 reads SQVTM; CDR2 reads ANQGSEA. The CDR3 region has the DNA TGCAGCGTTGCCCGGGCGGAGGAGACCCAGTACTTC. Protein product: CSVARAEETQYF. The full variable domain, its missing parts supplied by reference TRBV29-1 and TRBJ2-5, is SAVISQKPSRDICQRGTSLTIQCQVDSQVTMMFWYRQQPGQSLTLIATANQGSEATYESGFVIDKFPISRPNLTFSTLTVSNMSPEDSSIYLCSVARAEETQYFGPGTRLLVL.

A note on this clonotype: This may come from a read error, since a much larger clone is one base off. This chain joins TRBV9 and TRBJ2-5; 8 nucleotides match TRBD2. The CDR3 has 14 amino acids. J lost 11 bases, V lost 3 bases, and 12 bases had no gene match. Germline loops: CDR1 SGDLS, CDR2 YYNGEE. As DNA, the CDR3 is TGTGCCAGCAGCGCCCCCGCGGGGGGCAATGAGCAGTACTTC. It encodes CASSAPAGGNEQYF.

This clonotype was counted ten times or more. The J gene is TRBJ2-7, the V gene TRBV29-1; D possibly corresponds to TRBD1 (5 bases). Germline values: CDR1 SQVTM, CDR2 ANQGSEA. The V and J ends lost 2 bases and 3 bases respectively, with 8 bases between them. CDR3 length: 12 residues. CDR3 nucleotides: TGCAGCGTTGAAACCCAGGGCTACGAGCAGTACTTC. As protein: CSVETQGYEQYF.

In its sample, this clonotype was seen a few times. The gene calls are TRBV20-1 and TRBJ2-1; 11 nucleotides align to TRBD2. With the DNA end fitting TRBJ2-7 better, the J assignment may be wrong. This CDR3 is 16 amino acids long. Germline CDR1 and CDR2: DFQATT and SNEGSKA (reference sequence). The DNA of the CDR3 is TGCAGTGCTTCGGGGACTAGCGGTTCGTCCTACAATGAGCAGTACTTC. Translated: CSASGTSGSSYNEQYF.